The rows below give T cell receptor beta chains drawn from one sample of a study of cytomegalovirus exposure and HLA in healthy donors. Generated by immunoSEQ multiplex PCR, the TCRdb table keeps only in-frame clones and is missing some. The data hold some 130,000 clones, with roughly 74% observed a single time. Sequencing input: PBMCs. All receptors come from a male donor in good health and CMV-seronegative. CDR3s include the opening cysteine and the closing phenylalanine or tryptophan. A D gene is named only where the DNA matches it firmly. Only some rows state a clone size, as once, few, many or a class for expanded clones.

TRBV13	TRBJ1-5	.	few	CASSWARNQPQHF	TGTGCCAGCAGCTGGGCCAGGAATCAGCCCCAGCATTTT
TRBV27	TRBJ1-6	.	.	CASSLNGSPLHF	TGTGCCAGCAGTTTAAACGGTTCACCCCTCCACTTT
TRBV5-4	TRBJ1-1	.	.	CASSLAGVDTEAFF	TGTGCCAGCAGCTTGGCAGGGGTGGACACTGAAGCTTTCTTT
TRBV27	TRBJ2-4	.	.	CASSLDRTKNIQYF	TGTGCCAGCAGTTTAGACAGAACCAAAAACATTCAGTACTTC
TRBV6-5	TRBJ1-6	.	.	CASSSGESPLHF	TGTGCCAGCAGCTCAGGGGAATCACCCCTCCACTTT
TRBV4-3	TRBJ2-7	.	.	CASSPTYPNSYEQYF	TGCGCCAGCAGCCCTACCTACCCGAATTCCTACGAGCAGTACTTC
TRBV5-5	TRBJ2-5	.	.	CASSDRSALVAQYF	TGTGCCAGCAGCGATAGGTCGGCTCTAGTGGCCCAGTACTTC
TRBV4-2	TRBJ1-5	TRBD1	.	CASSLNRGIRNQPQHF	TGTGCCAGCAGCCTCAACAGGGGAATACGCAATCAGCCCCAGCATTTT
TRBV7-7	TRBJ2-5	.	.	CASSLAFDSPGQYF	TGTGCTAGCAGCTTAGCGTTTGATAGTCCGGGTCAGTACTTC
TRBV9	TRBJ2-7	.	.	CASSVRMGDEQYF	TGTGCCAGCAGTGTCAGGATGGGCGACGAGCAGTACTTC
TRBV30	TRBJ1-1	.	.	CAWSVNGAEAFF	TGTGCCTGGAGTGTAAATGGGGCGGAAGCTTTCTTT
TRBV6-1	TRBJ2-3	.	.	CASSRDLRTDTQYF	TGTGCCAGCAGTAGGGACTTACGCACAGATACGCAGTATTTT
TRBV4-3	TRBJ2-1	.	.	CASSRTGTTYNEQFF	TGCGCCAGCAGCCGAACAGGGACCACCTACAATGAGCAGTTCTTC
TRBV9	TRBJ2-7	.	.	CASRRPGQIYEQYF	TGTGCCAGCAGGAGACCGGGACAAATTTACGAGCAGTACTTC
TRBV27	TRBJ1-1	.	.	CASSLIFRGNTEAFF	TGTGCCAGCAGTTTAATTTTCAGGGGAAACACTGAAGCTTTCTTT
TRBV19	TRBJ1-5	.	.	CASSMGQTNQPQHF	TGTGCCAGTAGTATGGGGCAGACTAATCAGCCCCAGCATTTT
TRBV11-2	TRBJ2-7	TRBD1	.	CASSSDRAIYEQYF	TGTGCCAGCAGCTCCGACAGGGCCATCTACGAGCAGTACTTC
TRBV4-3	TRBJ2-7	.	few	CASSQNSGSSYEQYF	TGCGCCAGCAGCCAAAATAGCGGAAGCTCCTACGAGCAGTACTTC
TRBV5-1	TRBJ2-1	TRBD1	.	CASSLGQGARNEQFF	TGCGCCAGCAGCTTGGGACAGGGGGCGAGGAATGAGCAGTTCTTC
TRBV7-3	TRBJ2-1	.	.	CASSPRIGGHNEQFF	TGTGCCAGCAGCCCACGGATCGGAGGGCACAATGAGCAGTTCTTC
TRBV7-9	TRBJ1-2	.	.	CASSLQGESGYTF	TGTGCCAGCAGCTTACAGGGCGAGTCTGGCTACACCTTC
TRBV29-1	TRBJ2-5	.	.	CSVTSRPAGETQYF	TGCAGCGTCACTTCCAGACCTGCGGGGGAGACCCAGTACTTC
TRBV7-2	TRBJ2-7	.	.	CASGTPFREQYF	TGTGCCAGTGGGACTCCGTTCCGGGAGCAGTACTTC
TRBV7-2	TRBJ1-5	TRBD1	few	CASSPTGGNQPQHF	TGTGCCAGCAGCCCGACAGGGGGCAATCAGCCCCAGCATTTT
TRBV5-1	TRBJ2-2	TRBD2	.	CASSWTSGGGLFF	TGCGCCAGCAGCTGGACTAGCGGGGGGGGGCTGTTTTTT
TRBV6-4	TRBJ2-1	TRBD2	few	CASSETSGSYNEQFF	TGTGCCAGCAGTGAGACTAGCGGGAGCTACAATGAGCAGTTCTTC
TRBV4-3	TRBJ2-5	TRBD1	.	CASSQARGETQYF	TGCGCCAGCAGCCAAGCCAGGGGGGAGACCCAGTACTTC
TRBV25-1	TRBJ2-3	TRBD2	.	CASSMTSGYTDTQYF	TGTGCCAGCTCTATGACTAGCGGGTACACAGATACGCAGTATTTT
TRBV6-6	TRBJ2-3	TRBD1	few	CATRTGVVGTDTQYF	TGTGCCACTCGGACAGGGGTGGTGGGCACAGATACGCAGTATTTT
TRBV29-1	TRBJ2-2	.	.	CSGQGTGELFF	TGCAGCGGACAAGGCACCGGGGAGCTGTTTTTT
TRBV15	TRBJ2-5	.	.	CATSRDTGSGETQYF	TGTGCCACCAGCAGAGATACGGGGTCCGGGGAGACCCAGTACTTC
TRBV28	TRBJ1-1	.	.	CASSVIKQANTEAFF	TGTGCCAGCAGTGTGATAAAACAGGCGAACACTGAAGCTTTCTTT